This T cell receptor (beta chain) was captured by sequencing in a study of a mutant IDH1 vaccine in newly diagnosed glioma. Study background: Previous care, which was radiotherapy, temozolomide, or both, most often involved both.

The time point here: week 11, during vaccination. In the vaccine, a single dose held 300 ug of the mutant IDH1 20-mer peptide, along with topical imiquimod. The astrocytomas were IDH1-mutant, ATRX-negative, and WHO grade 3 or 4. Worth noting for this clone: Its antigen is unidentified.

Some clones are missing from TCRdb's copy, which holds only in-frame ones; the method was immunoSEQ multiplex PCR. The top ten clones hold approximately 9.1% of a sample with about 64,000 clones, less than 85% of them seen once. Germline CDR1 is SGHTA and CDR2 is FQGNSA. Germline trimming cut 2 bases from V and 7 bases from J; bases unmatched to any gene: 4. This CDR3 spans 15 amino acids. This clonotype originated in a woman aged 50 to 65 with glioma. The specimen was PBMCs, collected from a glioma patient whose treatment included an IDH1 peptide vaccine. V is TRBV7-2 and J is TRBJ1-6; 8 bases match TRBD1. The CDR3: CASSLNRGYNSPLHF. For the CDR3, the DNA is TGTGCCAGCAGCTTAAACAGGGGGTACAATTCACCCCTCCACTTT. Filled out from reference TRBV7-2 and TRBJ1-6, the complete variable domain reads GAGVSQSPSNKVTEKGKDVELRCDPISGHTALYWYRQSLGQGLEFLIYFQGNSAPDKSGLPSDRFSAERTGGSVSTLTIQRTQQEDSAVYLCASSLNRGYNSPLHFGNGTRLTVT.